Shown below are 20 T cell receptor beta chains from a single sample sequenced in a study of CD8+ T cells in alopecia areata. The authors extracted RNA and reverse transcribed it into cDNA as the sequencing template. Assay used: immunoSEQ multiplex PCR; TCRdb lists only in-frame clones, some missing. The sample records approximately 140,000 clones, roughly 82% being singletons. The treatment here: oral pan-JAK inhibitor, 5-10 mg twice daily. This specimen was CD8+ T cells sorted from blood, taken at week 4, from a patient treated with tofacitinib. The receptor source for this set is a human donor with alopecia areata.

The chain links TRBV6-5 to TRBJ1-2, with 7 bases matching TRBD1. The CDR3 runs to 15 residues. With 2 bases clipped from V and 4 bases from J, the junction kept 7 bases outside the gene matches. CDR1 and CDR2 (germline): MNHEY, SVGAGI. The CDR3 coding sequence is TGTGCCAGCAGTTACGACGACAGGGCCTTCTATGGCTACACCTTC. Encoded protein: CASSYDDRAFYGYTF.

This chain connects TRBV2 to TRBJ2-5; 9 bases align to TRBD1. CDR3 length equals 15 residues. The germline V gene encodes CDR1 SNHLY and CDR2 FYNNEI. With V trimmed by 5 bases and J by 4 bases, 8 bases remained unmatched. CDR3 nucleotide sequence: TGTGCCAGCAGTCTCCGGGACAGGGCGGGAGAGACCCAGTACTTC. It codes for CASSLRDRAGETQYF.

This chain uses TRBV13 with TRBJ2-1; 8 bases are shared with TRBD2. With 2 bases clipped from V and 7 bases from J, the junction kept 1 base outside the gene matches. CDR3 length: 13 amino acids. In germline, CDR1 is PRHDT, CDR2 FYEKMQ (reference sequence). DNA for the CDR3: TGTGCCAGCAGCTTAACGGGGGGGAATGAGCAGTTCTTC. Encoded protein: CASSLTGGNEQFF.

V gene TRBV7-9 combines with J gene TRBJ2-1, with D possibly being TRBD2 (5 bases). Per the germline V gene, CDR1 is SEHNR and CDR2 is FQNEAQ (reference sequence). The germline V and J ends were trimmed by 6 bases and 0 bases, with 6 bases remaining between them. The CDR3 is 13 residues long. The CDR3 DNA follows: TGTGCCAGCAGAGGGAGCTCCTACAATGAGCAGTTCTTC. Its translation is CASRGSSYNEQFF.

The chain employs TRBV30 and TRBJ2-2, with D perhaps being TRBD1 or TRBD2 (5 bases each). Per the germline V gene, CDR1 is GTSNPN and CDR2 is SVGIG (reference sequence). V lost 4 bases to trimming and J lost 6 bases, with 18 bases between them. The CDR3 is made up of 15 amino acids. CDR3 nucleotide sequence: TGTGCCTGGACCCTCGGGACGATTTCATCCGGGGAGCTGTTTTTT. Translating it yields CAWTLGTISSGELFF.

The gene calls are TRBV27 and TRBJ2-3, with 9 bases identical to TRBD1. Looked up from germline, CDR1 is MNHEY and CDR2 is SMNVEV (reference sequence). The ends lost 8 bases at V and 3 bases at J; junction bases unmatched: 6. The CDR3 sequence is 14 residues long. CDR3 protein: CASSGTGLTDTQYF. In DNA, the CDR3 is TGTGCCAGCTCCGGGACAGGGTTGACAGATACGCAGTATTTT.

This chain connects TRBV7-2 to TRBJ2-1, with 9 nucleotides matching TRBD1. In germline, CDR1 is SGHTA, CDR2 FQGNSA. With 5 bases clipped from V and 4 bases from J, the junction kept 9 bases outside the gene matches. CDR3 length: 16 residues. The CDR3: CASSQRGDRVYNEQFF. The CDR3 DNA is TGTGCCAGCAGCCAGAGAGGGGACAGGGTTTACAATGAGCAGTTCTTC.

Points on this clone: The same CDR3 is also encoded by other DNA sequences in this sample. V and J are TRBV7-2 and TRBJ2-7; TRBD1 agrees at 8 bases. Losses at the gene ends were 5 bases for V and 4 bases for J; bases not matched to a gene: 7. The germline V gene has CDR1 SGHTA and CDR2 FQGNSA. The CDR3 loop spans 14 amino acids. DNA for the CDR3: TGTGCCAGCAGCCTCGGACAGGGTGGGTACGAGCAGTACTTC. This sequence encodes CASSLGQGGYEQYF.

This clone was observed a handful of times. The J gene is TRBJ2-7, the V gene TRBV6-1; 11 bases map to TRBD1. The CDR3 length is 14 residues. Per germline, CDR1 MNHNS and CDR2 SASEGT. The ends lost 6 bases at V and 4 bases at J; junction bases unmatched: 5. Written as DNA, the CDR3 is TGTGCCAGCAGCGCCGGGACAGGGGGGTACGAGCAGTACTTC. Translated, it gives CASSAGTGGYEQYF.

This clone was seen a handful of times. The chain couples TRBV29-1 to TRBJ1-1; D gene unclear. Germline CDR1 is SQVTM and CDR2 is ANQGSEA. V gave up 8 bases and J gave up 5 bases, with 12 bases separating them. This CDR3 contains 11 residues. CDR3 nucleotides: TGCAGCTGTGAGTCGGGGACTGAAGCTTTCTTT. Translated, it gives CSCESGTEAFF.

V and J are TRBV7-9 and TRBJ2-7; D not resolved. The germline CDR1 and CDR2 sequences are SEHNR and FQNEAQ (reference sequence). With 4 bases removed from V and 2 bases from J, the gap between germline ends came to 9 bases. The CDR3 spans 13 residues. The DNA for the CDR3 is TGTGCCAGCAGCTCCACCGTTGCCTACGAGCAGTACTTC. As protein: CASSSTVAYEQYF.

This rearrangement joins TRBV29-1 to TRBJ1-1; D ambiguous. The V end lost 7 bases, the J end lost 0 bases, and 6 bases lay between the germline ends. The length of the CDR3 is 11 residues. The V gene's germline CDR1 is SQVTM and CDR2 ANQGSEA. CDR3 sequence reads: CSASLNTEAFF. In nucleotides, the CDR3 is TGCAGCGCATCCTTGAACACTGAAGCTTTCTTT. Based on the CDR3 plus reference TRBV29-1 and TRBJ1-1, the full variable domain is SAVISQKPSRDICQRGTSLTIQCQVDSQVTMMFWYRQQPGQSLTLIATANQGSEATYESGFVIDKFPISRPNLTFSTLTVSNMSPEDSSIYLCSASLNTEAFFGQGTRLTVV.

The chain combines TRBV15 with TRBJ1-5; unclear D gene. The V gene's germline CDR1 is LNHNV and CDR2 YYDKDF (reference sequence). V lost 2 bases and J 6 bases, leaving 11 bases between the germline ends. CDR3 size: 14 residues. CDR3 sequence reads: CATSRNPNGQPQHF. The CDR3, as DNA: TGTGCCACCAGCAGAAACCCTAATGGTCAGCCCCAGCATTTT.

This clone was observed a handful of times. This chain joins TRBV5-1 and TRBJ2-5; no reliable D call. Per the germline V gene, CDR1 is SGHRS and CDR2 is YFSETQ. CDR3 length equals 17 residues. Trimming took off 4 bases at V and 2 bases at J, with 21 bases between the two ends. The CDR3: CASSLASGREVQETQYF. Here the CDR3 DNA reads TGCGCCAGCAGCCTGGCTTCGGGTAGGGAAGTTCAAGAGACCCAGTACTTC.

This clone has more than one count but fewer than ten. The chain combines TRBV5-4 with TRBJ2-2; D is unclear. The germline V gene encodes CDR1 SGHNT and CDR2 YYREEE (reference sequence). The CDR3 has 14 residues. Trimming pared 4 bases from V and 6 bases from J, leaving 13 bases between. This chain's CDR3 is CASSTGVAAGELFF. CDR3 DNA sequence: TGTGCCAGCAGCACTGGGGTTGCAGCCGGGGAGCTGTTTTTT.

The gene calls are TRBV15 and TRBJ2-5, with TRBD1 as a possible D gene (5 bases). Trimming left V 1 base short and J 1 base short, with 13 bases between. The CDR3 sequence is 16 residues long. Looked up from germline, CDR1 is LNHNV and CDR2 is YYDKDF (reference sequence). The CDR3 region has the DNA TGTGCCACCAGCAGAGTTCTTCGACAGAGCCAAGAGACCCAGTACTTC. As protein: CATSRVLRQSQETQYF.

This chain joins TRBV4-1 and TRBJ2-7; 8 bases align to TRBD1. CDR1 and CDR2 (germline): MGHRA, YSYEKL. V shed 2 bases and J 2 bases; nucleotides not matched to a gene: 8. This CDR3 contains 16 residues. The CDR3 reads CASSQRTGNPTYEQYF. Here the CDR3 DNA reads TGCGCCAGCAGCCAACGGACAGGGAACCCAACCTACGAGCAGTACTTC.

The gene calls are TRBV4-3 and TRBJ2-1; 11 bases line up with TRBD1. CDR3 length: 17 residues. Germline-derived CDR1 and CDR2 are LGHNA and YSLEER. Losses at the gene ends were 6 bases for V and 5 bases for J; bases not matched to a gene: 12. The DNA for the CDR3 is TGCGCCAGCAGGGAGAGCGTGGGGACAGGGGGTAACAATGAGCAGTTCTTC. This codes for CASRESVGTGGNNEQFF.

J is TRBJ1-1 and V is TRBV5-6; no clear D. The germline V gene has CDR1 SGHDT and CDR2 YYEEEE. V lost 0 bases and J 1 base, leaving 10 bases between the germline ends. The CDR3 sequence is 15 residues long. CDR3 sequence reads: CASSLGWTQNTEAFF. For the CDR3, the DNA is TGTGCCAGCAGCTTGGGGTGGACCCAGAACACTGAAGCTTTCTTT.

The CDR3 loop reads CAISERESGGVRNEQFF. The CDR3 coding sequence is TGTGCCATCAGTGAGCGCGAGAGCGGGGGGGTACGCAATGAGCAGTTCTTC. V and J are TRBV10-3 and TRBJ2-1; 10 bases map to TRBD2. Germline V gene lookup returns CDR1 ENHRY and CDR2 SYGVKD. Germline trimming cut 2 bases from V and 6 bases from J; bases unmatched to any gene: 10. The CDR3 has 17 amino acids.